Listed below are T cell receptor beta chains from one sample, sequenced in a study of CD8+ T cells in alopecia areata. Profiling relied on immunoSEQ multiplex PCR, and the TCRdb table lists in-frame clones only, not all of them. The table includes 150,000 to 200,000 clones, about three fifths detected once. The specimen comprised CD4+ T cells sorted from blood, sampled at approximately week 49, from a patient treated with tofacitinib. These receptors were taken from a human donor with alopecia areata. Both conserved end residues are part of each CDR3. Each record gives: CDR3 length, V gene, CDR3 protein.

>17|TRBV29-1
CSVDNSRGTGGLNEQFF
>13|TRBV11-2
CASSLAENTEAFF
>13|TRBV25-1
CASSDYYPSEAFF
>13|TRBV5-4
CASSSTGTYGYTF
>14|TRBV9
CASSPITGANVLTF
>14|TRBV4-1
CASSHEVPTGGYTF
>13|TRBV5-8
CASSADRAQSQYF
>14|TRBV7-2
CASSLARDNSPLHF
>13|TRBV29-1
CSARTGPSNGYTF
>15|TRBV30
CAWSVLGTGINEQYF
>14|TRBV29-1
CSVWGDRGNTEAFF
>14|TRBV4-3
CASSQGRTSGELFF
>14|TRBV15
CATSSGQTNTEAFF
>17|TRBV4-3
CASSQEAFQRGSETQYF
>16|TRBV7-8
CASSLARGFTGNTIYF
>15|TRBV18
CASSPRGGPVEGYTF
>12|TRBV4-3
CASSLGTGELFF
>14|TRBV2
CASSEGGGNTEAFF
>15|TRBV5-1
CASSLAGLNNNEQYF
>13|TRBV29-1
CSVSSASTDTQYF
>13|TRBV29-1
CSVGGQQNTEAFF
>13|TRBV29-1
CSVTTTSTGELFF
>14|TRBV30
CAWNLGGFNTEAFF
>14|TRBV15
CATSSLRPPETQYF
>15|TRBV15
CATSGRDRVLETQYF
>12|TRBV5-1
CASSLEGYGYTF
>18|TRBV4-1
CASSHPGRTSGGRNEQFF
>13|TRBV29-1
CSVVASLNEKLFF
>12|TRBV2
CASNPSEDTQYF
>13|TRBV29-1
CSVGDGRNQPQHF
>13|TRBV30
CAWSVTEGAGYTF
>11|TRBV29-1
CSVAGGGGYTF
>17|TRBV11-2
CASRPNGPDRANTEAFF
>14|TRBV29-1
CSVRKRGESYEQYF
>14|TRBV2
CASSSGTTKETQYF
>15|TRBV2
CASTYLRGHNSPLHF
>14|TRBV18
CASSPYQGSQPQHF
>13|TRBV6-5
CATTWSNNSPLHF
>13|TRBV2
CASHRQVRYEQYF
>14|TRBV5-6
CASSQGQQNQPQHF
>15|TRBV2
CASSGLASNTGELFF
>16|TRBV4-3
CASSQDEQAGYYGYTF
>13|TRBV28
CASILAGNNEQFF
>13|TRBV30
CAWSLQQGSGYTF
>19|TRBV5-1
CASSIGQAYRISGANVLTF
>14|TRBV6-5
CASRKQEESTEAFF
>15|TRBV4-3
CASSQEWARATEAFF
>13|TRBV7-3
CASRTGPTGELFF
>16|TRBV6-5
CASSYTGPGLQETQYF
>13|TRBV6-5
CASSDRDPSVLTF
>13|TRBV18
CASSPKDRDGYTF
>15|TRBV15
CATSRTGTVNQPQHF
>13|TRBV29-1
CSVEPQGSYGYTF
>12|TRBV2
CASSGSLYEQYF